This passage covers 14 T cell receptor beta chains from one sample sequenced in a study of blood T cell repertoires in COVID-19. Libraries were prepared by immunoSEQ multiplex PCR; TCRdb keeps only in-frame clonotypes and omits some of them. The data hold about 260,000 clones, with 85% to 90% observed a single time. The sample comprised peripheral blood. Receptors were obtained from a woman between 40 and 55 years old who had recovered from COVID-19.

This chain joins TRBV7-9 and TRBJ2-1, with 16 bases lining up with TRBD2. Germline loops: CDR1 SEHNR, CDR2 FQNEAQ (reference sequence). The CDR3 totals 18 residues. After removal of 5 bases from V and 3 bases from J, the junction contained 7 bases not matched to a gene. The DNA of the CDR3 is TGTGCCAGCAGCCCCGGGACTAGCGGGGGGGCCTTCTACAATGAGCAGTTCTTC. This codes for CASSPGTSGGAFYNEQFF. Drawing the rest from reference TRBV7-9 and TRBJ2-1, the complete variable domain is DTGVSQNPRHKITKRGQNVTFRCDPISEHNRLYWYRQTLGQGPEFLTYFQNEAQLEKSRLLSDRFSAERPKGSFSTLEIQRTEQGDSAMYLCASSPGTSGGAFYNEQFFGPGTRLTVL.

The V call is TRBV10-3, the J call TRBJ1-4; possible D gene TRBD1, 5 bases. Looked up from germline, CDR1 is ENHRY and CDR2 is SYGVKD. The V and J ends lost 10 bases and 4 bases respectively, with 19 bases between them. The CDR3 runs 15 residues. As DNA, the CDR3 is TGTGCCACCTCCCGGCCGACAGAGCATAATGAAAAACTGTTTTTT. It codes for CATSRPTEHNEKLFF.

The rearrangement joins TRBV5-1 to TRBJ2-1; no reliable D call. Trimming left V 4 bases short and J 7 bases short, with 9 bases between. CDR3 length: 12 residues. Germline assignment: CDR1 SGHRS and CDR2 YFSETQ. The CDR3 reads CASSRLINEQFF. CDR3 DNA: TGCGCCAGCAGCCGGTTAATAAATGAGCAGTTCTTC. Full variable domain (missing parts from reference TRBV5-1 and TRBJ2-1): KAGVTQTPRYLIKTRGQQVTLSCSPISGHRSVSWYQQTPGQGLQFLFEYFSETQRNKGNFPGRFSGRQFSNSRSEMNVSTLELGDSALYLCASSRLINEQFFGPGTRLTVL.

The CDR3: CAWSDGILNYEQYF. The CDR3 DNA is TGTGCCTGGAGTGACGGGATCCTGAACTACGAGCAGTACTTC. The chain combines TRBV30 with TRBJ2-7, with D maybe TRBD2 (5 bases). Germline V gene data show CDR1 as GTSNPN and CDR2 as SVGIG (reference sequence). The V and J ends lost 1 base and 3 bases respectively, with 13 bases between them. The CDR3 runs 14 residues.

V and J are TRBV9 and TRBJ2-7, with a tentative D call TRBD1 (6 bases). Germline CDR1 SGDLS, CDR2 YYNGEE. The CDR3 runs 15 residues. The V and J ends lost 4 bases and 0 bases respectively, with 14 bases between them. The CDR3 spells CASSPSGHTSYEQYF. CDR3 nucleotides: TGTGCCAGCAGCCCCTCGGGACATACCTCCTACGAGCAGTACTTC.

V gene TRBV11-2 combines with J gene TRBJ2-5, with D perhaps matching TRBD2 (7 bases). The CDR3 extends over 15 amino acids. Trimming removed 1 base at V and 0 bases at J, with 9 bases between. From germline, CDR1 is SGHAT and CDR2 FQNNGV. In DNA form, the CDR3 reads TGTGCCAGCAGCTTAGGCGGGGGCGACCAAGAGACCCAGTACTTC. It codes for CASSLGGGDQETQYF.

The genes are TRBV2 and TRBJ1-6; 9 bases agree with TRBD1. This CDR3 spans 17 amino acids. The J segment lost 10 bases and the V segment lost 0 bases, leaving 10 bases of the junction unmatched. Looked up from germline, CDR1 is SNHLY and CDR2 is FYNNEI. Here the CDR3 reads CASSEASPGTGHSPLHF. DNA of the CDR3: TGTGCCAGCAGTGAAGCAAGCCCCGGGACAGGGCACTCACCCCTCCACTTT.

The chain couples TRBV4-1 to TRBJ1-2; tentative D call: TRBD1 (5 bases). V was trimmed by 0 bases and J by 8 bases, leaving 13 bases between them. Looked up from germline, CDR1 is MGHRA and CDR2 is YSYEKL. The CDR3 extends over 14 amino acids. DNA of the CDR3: TGCGCCAGCAGCCAAGAGACGCAGGGAAGGGGCTACACCTTC. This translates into CASSQETQGRGYTF.

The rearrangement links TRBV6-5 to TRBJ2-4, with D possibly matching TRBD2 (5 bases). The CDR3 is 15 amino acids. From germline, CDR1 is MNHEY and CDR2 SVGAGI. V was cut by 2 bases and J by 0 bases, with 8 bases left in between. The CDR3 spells CASSYSGKAKNIQYF. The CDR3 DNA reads TGTGCCAGCAGTTACAGCGGCAAAGCCAAAAACATTCAGTACTTC.

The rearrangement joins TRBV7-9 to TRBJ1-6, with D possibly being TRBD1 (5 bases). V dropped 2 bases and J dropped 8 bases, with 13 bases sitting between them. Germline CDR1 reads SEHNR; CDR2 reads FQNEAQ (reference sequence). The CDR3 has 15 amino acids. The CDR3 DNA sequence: TGTGCCAGCAGCTTAAACTCGGGGGGATATTCACCCCTCCACTTT. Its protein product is CASSLNSGGYSPLHF.

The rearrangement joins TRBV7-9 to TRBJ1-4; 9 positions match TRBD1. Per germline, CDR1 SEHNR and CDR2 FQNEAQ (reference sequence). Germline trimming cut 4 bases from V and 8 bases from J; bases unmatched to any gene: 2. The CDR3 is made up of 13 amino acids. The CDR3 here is CASSWDREEKLFF. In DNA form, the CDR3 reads TGTGCCAGCAGCTGGGACAGGGAAGAAAAACTGTTTTTT.

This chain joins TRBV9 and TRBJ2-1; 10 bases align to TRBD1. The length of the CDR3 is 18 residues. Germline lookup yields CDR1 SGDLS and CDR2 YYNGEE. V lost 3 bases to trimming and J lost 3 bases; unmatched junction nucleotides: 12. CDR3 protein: CASSARDRGRSYYNEQFF. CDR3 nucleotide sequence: TGTGCCAGCAGCGCCCGGGACAGGGGTAGGTCCTACTACAATGAGCAGTTCTTC.

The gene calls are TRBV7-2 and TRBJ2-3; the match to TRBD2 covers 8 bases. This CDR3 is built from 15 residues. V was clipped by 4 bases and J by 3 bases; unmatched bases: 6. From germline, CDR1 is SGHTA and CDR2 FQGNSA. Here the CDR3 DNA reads TGTGCCAGCAGCTCGCAGGCGGGGGGAACAGATACGCAGTATTTT. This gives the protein CASSSQAGGTDTQYF. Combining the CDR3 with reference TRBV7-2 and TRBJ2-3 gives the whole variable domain GAGVSQSPSNKVTEKGKDVELRCDPISGHTALYWYRQSLGQGLEFLIYFQGNSAPDKSGLPSDRFSAERTGGSVSTLTIQRTQQEDSAVYLCASSSQAGGTDTQYFGPGTRLTVL.

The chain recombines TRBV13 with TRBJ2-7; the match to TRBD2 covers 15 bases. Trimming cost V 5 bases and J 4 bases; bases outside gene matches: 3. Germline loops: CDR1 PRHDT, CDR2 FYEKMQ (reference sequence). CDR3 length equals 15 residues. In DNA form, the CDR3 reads TGTGCCAGCAGCCCCGGGACTAGCGGGGGGTACGAGCAGTACTTC. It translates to CASSPGTSGGYEQYF.